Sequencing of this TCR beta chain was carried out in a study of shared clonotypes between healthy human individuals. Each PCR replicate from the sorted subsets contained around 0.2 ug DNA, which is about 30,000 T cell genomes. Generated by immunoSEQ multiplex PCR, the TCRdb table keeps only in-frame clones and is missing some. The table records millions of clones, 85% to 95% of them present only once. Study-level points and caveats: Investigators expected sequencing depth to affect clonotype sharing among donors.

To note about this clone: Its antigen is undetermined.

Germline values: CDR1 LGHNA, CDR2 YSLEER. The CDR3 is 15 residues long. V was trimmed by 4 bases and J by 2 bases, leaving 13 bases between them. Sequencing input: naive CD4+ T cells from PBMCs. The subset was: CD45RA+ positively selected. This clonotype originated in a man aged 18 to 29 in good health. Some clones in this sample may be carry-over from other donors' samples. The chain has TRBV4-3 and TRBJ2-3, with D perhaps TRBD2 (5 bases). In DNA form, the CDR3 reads TGCGCCAGCAGCCCGATGAAGCGGTACACAGATACGCAGTATTTT. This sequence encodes CASSPMKRYTDTQYF.